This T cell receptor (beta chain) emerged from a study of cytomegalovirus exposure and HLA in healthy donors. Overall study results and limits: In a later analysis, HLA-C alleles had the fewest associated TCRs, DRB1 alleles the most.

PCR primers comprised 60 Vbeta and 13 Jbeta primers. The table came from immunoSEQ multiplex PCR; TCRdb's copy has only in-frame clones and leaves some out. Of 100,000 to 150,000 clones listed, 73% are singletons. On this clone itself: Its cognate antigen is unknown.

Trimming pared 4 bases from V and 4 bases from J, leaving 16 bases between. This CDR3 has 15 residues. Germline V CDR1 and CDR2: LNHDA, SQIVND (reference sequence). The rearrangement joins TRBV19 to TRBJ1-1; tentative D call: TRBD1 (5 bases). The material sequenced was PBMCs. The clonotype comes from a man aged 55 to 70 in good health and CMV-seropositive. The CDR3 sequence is CASSNPRGGGTEAFF. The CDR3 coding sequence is TGTGCCAGTAGTAACCCTAGGGGTGGTGGCACTGAAGCTTTCTTT.